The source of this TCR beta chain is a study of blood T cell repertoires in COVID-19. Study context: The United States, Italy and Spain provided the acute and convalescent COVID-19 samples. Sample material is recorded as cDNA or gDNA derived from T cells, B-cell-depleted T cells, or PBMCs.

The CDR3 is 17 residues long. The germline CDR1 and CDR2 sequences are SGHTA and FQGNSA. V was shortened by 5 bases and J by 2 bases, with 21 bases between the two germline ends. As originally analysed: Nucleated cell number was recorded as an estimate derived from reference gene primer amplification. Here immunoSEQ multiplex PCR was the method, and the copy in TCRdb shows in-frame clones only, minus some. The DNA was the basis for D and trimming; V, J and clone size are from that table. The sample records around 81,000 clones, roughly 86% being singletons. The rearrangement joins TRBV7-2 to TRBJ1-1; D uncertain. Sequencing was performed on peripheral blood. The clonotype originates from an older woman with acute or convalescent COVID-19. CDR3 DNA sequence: TGTGCCAGCAGCGTCGGAGCCCATCCGCCCGCAAACACTGAAGCTTTCTTT. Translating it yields CASSVGAHPPANTEAFF.